This T cell receptor beta chain was identified during a study of blood T cell repertoires in COVID-19. Study context: The analysed material was cDNA or gDNA that came from T cells, B-cell-depleted T cells, or PBMCs.

Authors' processing steps: Amplification with reference gene primers provided the estimates of nucleated cell counts. Clones were sequenced by immunoSEQ multiplex PCR, and TCRdb holds only the in-frame ones, with some missing. Clone size and the V and J calls come from that table; the DNA yielded D and trimming. There are some 98,000 clones in the sample; about four fifths occur only once, and 15% to 20% lies in the top ten. V was clipped by 4 bases and J by 4 bases; unmatched bases: 3. The CDR3 length is 14 residues. Germline values: CDR1 LGHDT, CDR2 YNNKEL (reference sequence). This TCR was sampled from a human donor in a cohort sampled during active COVID-19. The sample was peripheral blood. The gene calls are TRBV3-1 (or the pseudogene TRBV3-2) and TRBJ1-5; 8 positions match TRBD1. CDR3 sequence reads: CASSRRQGNQPQHF. The CDR3 DNA reads as TGTGCCAGCAGCCGCCGACAGGGGAATCAGCCCCAGCATTTT.